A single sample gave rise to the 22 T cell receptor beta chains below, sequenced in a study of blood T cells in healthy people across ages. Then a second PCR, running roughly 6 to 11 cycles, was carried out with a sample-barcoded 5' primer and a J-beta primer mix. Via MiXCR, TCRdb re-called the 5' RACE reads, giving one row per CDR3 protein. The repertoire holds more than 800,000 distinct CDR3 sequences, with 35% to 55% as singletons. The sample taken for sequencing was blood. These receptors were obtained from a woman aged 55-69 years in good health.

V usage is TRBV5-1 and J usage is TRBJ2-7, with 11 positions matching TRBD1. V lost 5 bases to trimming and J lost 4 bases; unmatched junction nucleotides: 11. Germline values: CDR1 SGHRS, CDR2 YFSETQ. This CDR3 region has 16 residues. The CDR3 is CASRSGQGAIVYEQYF. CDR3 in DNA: TGCGCCAGCAGATCTGGACAGGGGGCCATTGTATACGAGCAGTACTTC.

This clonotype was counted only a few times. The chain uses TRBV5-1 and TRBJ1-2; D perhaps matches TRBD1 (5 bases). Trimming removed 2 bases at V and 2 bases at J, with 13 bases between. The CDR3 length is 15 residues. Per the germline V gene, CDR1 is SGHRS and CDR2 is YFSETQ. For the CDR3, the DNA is TGCGCCAGCAGCTTAACACAGGCGTCAAACTATGGCTACACCTTC. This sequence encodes CASSLTQASNYGYTF.

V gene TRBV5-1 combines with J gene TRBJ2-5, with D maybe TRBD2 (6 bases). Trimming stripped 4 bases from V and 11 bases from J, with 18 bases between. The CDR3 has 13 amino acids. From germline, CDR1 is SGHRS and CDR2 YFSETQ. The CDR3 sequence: CASSQGTLREQYF. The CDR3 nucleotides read TGCGCCAGCAGCCAAGGGACTCTCCGAGAGCAGTACTTC.

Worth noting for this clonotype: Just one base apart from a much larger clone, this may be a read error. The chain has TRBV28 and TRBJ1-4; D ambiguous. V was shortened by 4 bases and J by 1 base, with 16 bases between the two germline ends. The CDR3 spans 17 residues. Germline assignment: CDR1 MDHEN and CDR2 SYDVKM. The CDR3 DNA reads TGTGCCAGCAGTTCTTTGGGGTCCGAGGAAACTAATGAAAAACTGTTTTTT. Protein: CASSSLGSEETNEKLFF.

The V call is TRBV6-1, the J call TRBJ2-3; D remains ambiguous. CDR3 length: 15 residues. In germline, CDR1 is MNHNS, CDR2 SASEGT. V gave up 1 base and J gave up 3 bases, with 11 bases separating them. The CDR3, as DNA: TGTGCCAGCAGTGAAGAGGGTTTAAGGACAGATACGCAGTATTTT. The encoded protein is CASSEEGLRTDTQYF.

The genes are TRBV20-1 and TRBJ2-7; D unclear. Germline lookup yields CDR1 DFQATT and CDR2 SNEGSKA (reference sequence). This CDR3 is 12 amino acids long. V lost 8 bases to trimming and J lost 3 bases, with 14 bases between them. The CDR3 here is CSTGTAYYEQYF. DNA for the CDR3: TGCAGTACCGGCACAGCCTACTACGAGCAGTACTTC.

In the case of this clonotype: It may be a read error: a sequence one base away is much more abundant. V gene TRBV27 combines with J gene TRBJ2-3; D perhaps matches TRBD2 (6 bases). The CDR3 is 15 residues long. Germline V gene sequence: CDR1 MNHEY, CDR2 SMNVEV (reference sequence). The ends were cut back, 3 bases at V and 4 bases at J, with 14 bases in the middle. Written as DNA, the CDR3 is TGTGCCAGCAGTTTTAGGACGGGAGTTTCAGATACGCAGTATTTT. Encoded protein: CASSFRTGVSDTQYF.

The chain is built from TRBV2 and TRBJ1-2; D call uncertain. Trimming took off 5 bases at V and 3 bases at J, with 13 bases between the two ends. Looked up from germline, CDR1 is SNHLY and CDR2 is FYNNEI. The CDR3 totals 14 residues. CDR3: CASSYRLTDYGYTF. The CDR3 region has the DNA TGTGCCAGCAGTTACCGTTTGACTGACTATGGCTACACCTTC.

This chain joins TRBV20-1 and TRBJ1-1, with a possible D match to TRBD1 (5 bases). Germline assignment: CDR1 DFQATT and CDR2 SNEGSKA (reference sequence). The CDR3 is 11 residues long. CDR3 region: CSPAAGLEAFF. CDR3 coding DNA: TGCAGCCCAGCGGCAGGGCTAGAAGCTTTCTTT.

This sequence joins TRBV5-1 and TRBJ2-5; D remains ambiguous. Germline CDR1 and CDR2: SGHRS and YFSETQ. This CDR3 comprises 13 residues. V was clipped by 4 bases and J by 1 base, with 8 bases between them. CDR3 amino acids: CASSIRFQETQYF. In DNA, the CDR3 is TGCGCCAGCAGCATACGGTTCCAAGAGACCCAGTACTTC.

The CDR3 DNA follows: TGTGCCAGCAGTCGGACAGGGGGTAACTCCTACAATGAGCAGTTCTTC. This codes for CASSRTGGNSYNEQFF. The chain uses TRBV12-3 or TRBV12-4 and TRBJ2-1; 10 positions agree with TRBD1. Unmatched junction bases numbered 4, after V lost 5 bases and J lost 0 bases. The CDR3 spans 16 residues.

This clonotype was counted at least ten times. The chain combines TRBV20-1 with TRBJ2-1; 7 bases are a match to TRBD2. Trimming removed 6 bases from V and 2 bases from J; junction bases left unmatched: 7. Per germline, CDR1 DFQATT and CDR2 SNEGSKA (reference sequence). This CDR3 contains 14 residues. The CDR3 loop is CSAGKLAPYNEQFF. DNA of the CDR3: TGCAGTGCCGGAAAACTAGCGCCCTACAATGAGCAGTTCTTC.

DNA for the CDR3: TGTGCCAGCACACTAGCGGCCGAGCAGTACTTC. Its protein product is CASTLAAEQYF. This rearrangement joins TRBV2 to TRBJ2-7; 8 bases fit TRBD2. CDR3 size: 11 residues. Germline V gene data show CDR1 as SNHLY and CDR2 as FYNNEI. V gave up 7 bases and J gave up 6 bases; unmatched junction bases: 2.

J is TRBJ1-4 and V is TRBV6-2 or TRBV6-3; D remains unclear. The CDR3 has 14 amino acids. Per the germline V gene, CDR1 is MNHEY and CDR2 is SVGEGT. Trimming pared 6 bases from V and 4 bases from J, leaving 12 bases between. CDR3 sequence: CASRSPGGNEKLFF. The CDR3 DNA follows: TGTGCCAGCAGATCCCCGGGTGGTAATGAAAAACTGTTTTTT.

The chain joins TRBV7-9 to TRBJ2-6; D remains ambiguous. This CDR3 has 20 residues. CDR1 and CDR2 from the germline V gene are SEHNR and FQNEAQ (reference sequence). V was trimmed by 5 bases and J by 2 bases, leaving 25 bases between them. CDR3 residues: CASSHPTGPSHMPGANVLTF. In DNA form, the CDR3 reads TGTGCCAGCAGCCACCCGACTGGGCCCTCACACATGCCTGGGGCCAACGTCCTGACTTTC.

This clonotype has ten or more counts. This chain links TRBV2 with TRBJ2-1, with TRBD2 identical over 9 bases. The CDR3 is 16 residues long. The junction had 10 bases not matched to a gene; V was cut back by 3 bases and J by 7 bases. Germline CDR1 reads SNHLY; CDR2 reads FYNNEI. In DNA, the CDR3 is TGTGCCAGCAGTGATGGGGGACTAGCAGGGGTAAATGAGCAGTTCTTC. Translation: CASSDGGLAGVNEQFF.

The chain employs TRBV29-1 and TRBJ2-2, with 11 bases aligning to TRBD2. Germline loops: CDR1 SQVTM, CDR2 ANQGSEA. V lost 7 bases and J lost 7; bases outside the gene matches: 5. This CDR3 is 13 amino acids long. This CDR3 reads CSALAGAGGELFF. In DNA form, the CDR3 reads TGCAGCGCACTAGCGGGAGCCGGCGGGGAGCTGTTTTTT.

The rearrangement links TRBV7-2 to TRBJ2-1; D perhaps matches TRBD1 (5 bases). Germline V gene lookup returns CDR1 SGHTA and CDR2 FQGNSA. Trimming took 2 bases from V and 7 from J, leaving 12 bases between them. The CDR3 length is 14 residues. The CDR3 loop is CASSLSRVSNEQFF. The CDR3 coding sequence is TGTGCCAGCAGCTTATCCAGGGTCTCGAATGAGCAGTTCTTC.

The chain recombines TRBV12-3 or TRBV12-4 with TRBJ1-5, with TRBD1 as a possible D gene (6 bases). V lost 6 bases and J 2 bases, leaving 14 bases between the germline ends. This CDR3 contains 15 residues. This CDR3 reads CASRGSRGGNQPQHF. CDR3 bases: TGTGCCAGCAGGGGGAGCAGGGGTGGCAATCAGCCCCAGCATTTT.

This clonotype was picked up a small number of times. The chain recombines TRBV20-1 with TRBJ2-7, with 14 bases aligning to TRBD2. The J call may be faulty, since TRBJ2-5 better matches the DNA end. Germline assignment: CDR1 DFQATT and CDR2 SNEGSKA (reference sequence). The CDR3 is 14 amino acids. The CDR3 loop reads CSAAGLAGAETQYF. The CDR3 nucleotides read TGCAGTGCTGCGGGACTAGCGGGAGCGGAGACCCAGTACTTC.

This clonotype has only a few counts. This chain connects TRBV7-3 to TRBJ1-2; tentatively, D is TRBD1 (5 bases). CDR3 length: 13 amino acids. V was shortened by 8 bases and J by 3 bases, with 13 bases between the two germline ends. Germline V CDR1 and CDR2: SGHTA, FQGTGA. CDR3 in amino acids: CASSLGPDYGYTF. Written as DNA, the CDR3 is TGTGCCAGCTCGCTGGGACCTGACTATGGCTACACCTTC.

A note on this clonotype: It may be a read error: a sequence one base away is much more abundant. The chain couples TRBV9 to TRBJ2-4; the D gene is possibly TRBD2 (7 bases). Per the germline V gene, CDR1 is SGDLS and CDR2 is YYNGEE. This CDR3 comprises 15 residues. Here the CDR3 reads CASSPGGQAKNIRYF. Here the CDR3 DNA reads TGTGCCAGCAGCCCGGGGGGACAAGCCAAAAACATTCGGTACTTC.